This passage covers 14 T cell receptor beta chains from one sample sequenced in a study of T cells after posttransplantation cyclophosphamide. The repertoire was sequenced with immunoSEQ multiplex PCR; TCRdb's copy has only in-frame clones and lacks some. The table lists about 30,000 clones, with no singletons. The sequenced sample was PBMCs. All receptors come from a woman aged 55-69 years in good health, CMV-negative, and a related stem cell transplant donor.

This clone has ten or more counts. The chain recombines TRBV12-3 or TRBV12-4 with TRBJ2-2; D is undetermined. The length of the CDR3 is 12 residues. The ends were cut back, 5 bases at V and 7 bases at J, with 8 bases in the middle. Here the CDR3 reads CASSLNFGELFF. The CDR3, as DNA: TGTGCCAGCAGTCTTAATTTCGGGGAGCTGTTTTTT.

This clone was counted ten times or more. The J gene is TRBJ1-1, the V gene TRBV7-3; no definite D call. The CDR3 totals 13 residues. The V and J ends lost 11 bases and 1 base respectively, with 14 bases between them. The germline V gene has CDR1 SGHTA and CDR2 FQGTGA. The CDR3 DNA is TGTGCCTCCCAAACGGGTACGAACACTGAAGCTTTCTTT. Translated, it gives CASQTGTNTEAFF.

This clone was counted ten times or more. This rearrangement joins TRBV19 to TRBJ2-3; the D gene is possibly TRBD2 (6 bases). The V end was cut by 1 base, the J end by 8 bases, with 7 bases between. CDR1 LNHDA and CDR2 SQIVND come from the germline V gene (reference sequence). The CDR3 runs 12 residues. The CDR3 region has the DNA TGTGCCAGTAGTATAGTCGGGGGTACGCAGTATTTT. It codes for CASSIVGGTQYF.

This chain connects TRBV29-1 to TRBJ1-1; possibly TRBD1 for D (5 bases). In germline, CDR1 is SQVTM, CDR2 ANQGSEA. CDR3 length: 13 residues. The germline V and J ends were trimmed by 6 bases and 5 bases, with 16 bases remaining between them. The chain's CDR3 is CSVDSWGGTEAFF. Here the CDR3 DNA reads TGCAGCGTCGATTCATGGGGGGGGACTGAAGCTTTCTTT.

There are many counts of this clone. The rearrangement links TRBV4-1 to TRBJ2-5; 8 bases align to TRBD2. J gave up 3 bases and V 4 bases, and 7 bases lay outside the gene matches. CDR1 and CDR2 (germline): MGHRA, YSYEKL. This CDR3 has 15 residues. In DNA form, the CDR3 reads TGCGCCAGCAGCCTGTCCGGGACTAGTGAAGAGACCCAGTACTTC. Protein sequence: CASSLSGTSEETQYF.

Ten or more counts support this clone. V usage is TRBV7-2 and J usage is TRBJ1-1, with TRBD1 matching 7 bases. CDR3 length: 13 amino acids. The germline V gene has CDR1 SGHTA and CDR2 FQGNSA. The V segment lost 7 bases and the J segment 4 bases; nucleotides outside the gene matches: 6. Written as DNA, the CDR3 is TGTGCCAGCACCTCAGCAGGGGGCACTGAAGCTTTCTTT. The encoded protein is CASTSAGGTEAFF.

This clone was counted ten times or more. The chain is built from TRBV7-8 and TRBJ1-4; unclear D gene. Germline CDR1 is SGHVS and CDR2 is FQNEAQ. V was clipped by 5 bases and J by 6 bases, with 13 bases between them. The CDR3 is 14 amino acids. CDR3 in DNA: TGTGCCAGCAGCGTCGGCGGCGGGGATGAAAAACTGTTTTTT. Amino acids: CASSVGGGDEKLFF.

The V and J genes are TRBV6-5 and TRBJ2-3, with D perhaps TRBD1 (5 bases). Germline lookup yields CDR1 MNHEY and CDR2 SVGAGI. The germline V and J ends were trimmed by 5 bases and 1 base, with 13 bases remaining between them. The CDR3 is 15 amino acids. The CDR3 bases are TGTGCCAGCAGTGTGGGGCCCTGGGGCACAGATACGCAGTATTTT. The encoded protein is CASSVGPWGTDTQYF.

The V and J genes are TRBV12-3 or TRBV12-4 and TRBJ1-1; D might be TRBD1 (6 bases). V lost 2 bases and J lost 6, with 16 bases in between. This CDR3 has 15 residues. DNA for the CDR3: TGTGCCAGCAGTTTAATTAAGGGGGGGCAGGCTGAAGCTTTCTTT. This gives the protein CASSLIKGGQAEAFF.

This clone was seen many times. The chain uses TRBV7-3 and TRBJ2-1; 7 bases match TRBD1. After removal of 5 bases from V and 3 bases from J, the junction contained 4 bases not matched to a gene. Germline assignment: CDR1 SGHTA and CDR2 FQGTGA. The CDR3 extends over 14 amino acids. The chain's CDR3 is CASSRTGLYNEQFF. The CDR3 coding sequence is TGTGCCAGCAGCCGGACAGGCCTCTACAATGAGCAGTTCTTC.

This clone has ten or more counts. This chain links TRBV5-4 with TRBJ1-5, with TRBD1 identical over 7 bases. V was pared by 4 bases and J by 5 bases, with 3 bases of the junction left unmatched. The germline V gene encodes CDR1 SGHNT and CDR2 YYREEE (reference sequence). This CDR3 spans 13 amino acids. The CDR3 nucleotides are TGTGCCAGCAGCACAGACAGGGATCAGCCCCAGCATTTT. This sequence encodes CASSTDRDQPQHF.

In this sample, this clone turned up many times. The genes are TRBV9 and TRBJ2-2; a weak D match, TRBD1 (5 bases). Trimming removed 3 bases at V and 6 bases at J, with 12 bases between. Germline V gene sequence: CDR1 SGDLS, CDR2 YYNGEE. CDR3 size: 14 residues. The CDR3 here is CASSGQGWAGELFF. The CDR3 bases are TGTGCCAGCAGCGGGCAGGGTTGGGCCGGGGAGCTGTTTTTT.

This clone came up a few times. The chain employs TRBV9 and TRBJ2-3; no definite D call. The CDR3 length is 17 residues. Per the germline V gene, CDR1 is SGDLS and CDR2 is YYNGEE. V was clipped by 0 bases and J by 0 bases, with 14 bases between them. The CDR3 nucleotides are TGTGCCAGCAGCGTAGTACAGCTGGCTACTAGCACAGATACGCAGTATTTT. It encodes CASSVVQLATSTDTQYF.

This clone was counted ten times or more. V usage is TRBV6-5 and J usage is TRBJ1-1; tentatively, D is TRBD1 (6 bases). CDR3 length: 14 amino acids. The V and J ends lost 6 bases and 5 bases respectively, with 16 bases between them. Germline V gene sequence: CDR1 MNHEY, CDR2 SVGAGI. The CDR3 DNA follows: TGTGCCAGCAGCCCTCCCGGAGGGGGAACTGAAGCTTTCTTT. Translation gives CASSPPGGGTEAFF.